The clone carrying this T cell receptor (beta chain) was counted ten times or more. This sample was included in a study of T-cell reconstitution after alpha-beta-depleted transplantation in children. Unique molecular identifiers featured in how the TCRbeta library was prepared. TCRdb reanalysed the PCR reads using MiXCR and keeps one entry per CDR3 protein. The sample has about 90,000 distinct CDR3 sequences; roughly 8% are singletons. V lost 10 bases and J 4 bases, leaving 10 bases between the germline ends. This CDR3 has 11 amino acids. From germline, CDR1 is MDHEN and CDR2 SYDVKM. This rearrangement joins TRBV28 to TRBJ2-5, with TRBD2 as a possible D gene (5 bases). The receptor was derived from a human donor who donated a stem cell graft to a child with congenital amegakaryocytic thrombocytopenia. The sample here was PBMCs from the stem cell graft donor, taken from the stem cell graft. Here the CDR3 reads CATRGRETQYF. The CDR3 nucleotides are TGTGCCACCCGAGGGAGAGAGACCCAGTACTTC.